This T cell receptor (beta chain) was sequenced in a study of shared clonotypes between healthy human individuals. This clone was observed a single time. Additional DNA sequences in this sample encode the identical CDR3. The naive CD8 population came from CD45RO-negative cells selected for CCR7, without terminally differentiated effector memory CD45RA+ cells. Generated by immunoSEQ multiplex PCR, the TCRdb table keeps only in-frame clones and is missing some. Here the sample spans around 2,100,000 clones, approximately 95% being singletons. The CDR3 loop spans 14 amino acids. Losses at the gene ends were 0 bases for V and 4 bases for J; bases not matched to a gene: 2. Germline loops: CDR1 SGDLS, CDR2 YYNGEE.

Source material: naive CD8+ T cells sorted from blood. The TCR originated in a man younger than 30 in good health. The chain couples TRBV9 to TRBJ2-5; 8 bases are a match to TRBD1. In DNA form, the CDR3 reads TGTGCCAGCAGCGTAGCAGGGGGCGGAGAGACCCAGTACTTC. Translated: CASSVAGGGETQYF.